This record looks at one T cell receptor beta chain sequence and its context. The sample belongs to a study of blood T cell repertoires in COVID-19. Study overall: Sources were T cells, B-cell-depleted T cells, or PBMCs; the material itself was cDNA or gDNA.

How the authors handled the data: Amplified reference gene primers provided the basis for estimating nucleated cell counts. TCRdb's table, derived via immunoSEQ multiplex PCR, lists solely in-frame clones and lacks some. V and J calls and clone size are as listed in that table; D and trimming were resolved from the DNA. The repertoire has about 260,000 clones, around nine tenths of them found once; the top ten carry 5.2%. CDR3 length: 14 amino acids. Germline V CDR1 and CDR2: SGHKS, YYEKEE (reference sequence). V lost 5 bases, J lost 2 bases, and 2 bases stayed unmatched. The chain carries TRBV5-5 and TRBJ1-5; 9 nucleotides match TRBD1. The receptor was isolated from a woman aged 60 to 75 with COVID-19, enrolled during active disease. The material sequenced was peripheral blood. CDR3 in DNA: TGTGCCAGCAGACGGGACAGGGGCAATCAGCCCCAGCATTTT. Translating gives CASRRDRGNQPQHF.